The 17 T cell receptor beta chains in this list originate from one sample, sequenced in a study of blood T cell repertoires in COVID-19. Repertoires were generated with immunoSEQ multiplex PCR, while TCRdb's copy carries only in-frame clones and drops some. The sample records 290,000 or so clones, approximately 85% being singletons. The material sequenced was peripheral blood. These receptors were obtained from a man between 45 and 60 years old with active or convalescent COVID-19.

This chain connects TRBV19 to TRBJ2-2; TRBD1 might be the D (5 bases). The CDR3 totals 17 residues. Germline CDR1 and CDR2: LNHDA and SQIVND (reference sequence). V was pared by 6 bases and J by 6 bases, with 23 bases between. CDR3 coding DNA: TGTGCCAGTAGGACGGACATAGCTCCACTAAGATCCGGGGAGCTGTTTTTT. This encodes CASRTDIAPLRSGELFF.

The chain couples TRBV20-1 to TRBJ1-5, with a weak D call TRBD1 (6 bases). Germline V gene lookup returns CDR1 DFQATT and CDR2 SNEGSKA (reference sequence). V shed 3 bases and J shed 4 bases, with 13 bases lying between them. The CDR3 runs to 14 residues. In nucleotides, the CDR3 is TGCAGTGCTAGTGGCAGGGGTCGGAATCAGCCCCAGCATTTT. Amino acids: CSASGRGRNQPQHF.

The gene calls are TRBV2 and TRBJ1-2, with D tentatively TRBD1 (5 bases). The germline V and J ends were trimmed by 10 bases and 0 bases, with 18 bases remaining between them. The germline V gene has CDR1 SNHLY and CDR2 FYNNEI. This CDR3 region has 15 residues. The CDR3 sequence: CAIPGIGPSNYGYTF. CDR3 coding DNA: TGTGCCATTCCAGGGATTGGGCCTTCTAACTATGGCTACACCTTC.

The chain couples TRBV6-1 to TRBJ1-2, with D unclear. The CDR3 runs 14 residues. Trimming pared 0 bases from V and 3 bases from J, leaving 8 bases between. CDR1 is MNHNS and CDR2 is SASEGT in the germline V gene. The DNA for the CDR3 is TGTGCCAGCAGTGAAGCCGTCGGGGACTATGGCTACACCTTC. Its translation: CASSEAVGDYGYTF.

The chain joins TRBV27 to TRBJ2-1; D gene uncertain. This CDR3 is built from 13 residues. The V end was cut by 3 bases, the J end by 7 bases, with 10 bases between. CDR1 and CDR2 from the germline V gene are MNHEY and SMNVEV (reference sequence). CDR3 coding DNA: TGTGCCAGCAGTTTTTCCAGATCTAATGAGCAGTTCTTC. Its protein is CASSFSRSNEQFF.

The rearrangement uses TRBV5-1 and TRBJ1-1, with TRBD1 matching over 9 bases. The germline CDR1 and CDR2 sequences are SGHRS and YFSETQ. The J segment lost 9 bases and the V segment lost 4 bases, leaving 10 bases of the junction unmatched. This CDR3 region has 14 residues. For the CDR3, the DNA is TGCGCCAGCAGCGACCCACAGGGACAGGGAAAAGCTTTCTTT. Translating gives CASSDPQGQGKAFF.

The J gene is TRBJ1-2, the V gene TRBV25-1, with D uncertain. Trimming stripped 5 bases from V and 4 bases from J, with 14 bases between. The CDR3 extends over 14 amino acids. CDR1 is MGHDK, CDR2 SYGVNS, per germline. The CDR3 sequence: CASSPYHSSYGYTF. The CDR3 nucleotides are TGTGCCAGCAGTCCCTACCACAGCTCCTATGGCTACACCTTC.

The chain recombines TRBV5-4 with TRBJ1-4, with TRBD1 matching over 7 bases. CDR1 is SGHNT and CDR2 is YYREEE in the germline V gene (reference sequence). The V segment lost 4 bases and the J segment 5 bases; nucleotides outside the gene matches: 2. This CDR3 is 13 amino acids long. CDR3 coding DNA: TGTGCCAGCAGCCCACAGGGGAATGAAAAACTGTTTTTT. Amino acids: CASSPQGNEKLFF.

CDR3 amino acids: CASSLNRVNTEAFF. The DNA of the CDR3 is TGTGCCAGCAGTTTAAACAGGGTGAACACTGAAGCTTTCTTT. This chain uses TRBV6-6 with TRBJ1-1, with TRBD1 as a possible D gene (6 bases). The CDR3 has 14 residues. Germline CDR1 and CDR2: MNHNY and SVGAGI (reference sequence). With 4 bases removed from V and 0 bases from J, the gap between germline ends came to 9 bases.

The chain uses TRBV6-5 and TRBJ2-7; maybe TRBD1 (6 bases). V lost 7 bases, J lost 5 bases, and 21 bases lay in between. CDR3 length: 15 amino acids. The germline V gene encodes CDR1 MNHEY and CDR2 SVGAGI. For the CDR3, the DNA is TGTGCCAGCAAACTCACTACAGGGATTATGGACGAGCAGTACTTC. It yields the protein CASKLTTGIMDEQYF.

The CDR3 region has the DNA TGTGCCAGCAGCTTAGGTCCTAGCGGGGGGCCCCGGGAGCTGTTTTTT. This codes for CASSLGPSGGPRELFF. This chain connects TRBV13 to TRBJ2-2; 11 positions match TRBD2. The ends lost 0 bases at V and 9 bases at J; junction bases unmatched: 6. The CDR3 length is 16 residues. Germline V gene lookup returns CDR1 PRHDT and CDR2 FYEKMQ (reference sequence).

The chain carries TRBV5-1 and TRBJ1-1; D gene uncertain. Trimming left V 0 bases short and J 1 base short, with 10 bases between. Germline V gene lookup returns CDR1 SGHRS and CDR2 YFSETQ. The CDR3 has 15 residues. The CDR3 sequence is CASSLAPLRNTEAFF. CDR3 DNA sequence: TGCGCCAGCAGCTTGGCCCCGCTGAGGAACACTGAAGCTTTCTTT.

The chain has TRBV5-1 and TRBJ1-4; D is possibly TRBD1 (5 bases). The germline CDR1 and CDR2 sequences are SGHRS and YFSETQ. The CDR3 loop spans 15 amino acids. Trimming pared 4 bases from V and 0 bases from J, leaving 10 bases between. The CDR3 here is CASSPVTATNEKLFF. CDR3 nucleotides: TGCGCCAGCAGCCCAGTGACAGCAACTAATGAAAAACTGTTTTTT.

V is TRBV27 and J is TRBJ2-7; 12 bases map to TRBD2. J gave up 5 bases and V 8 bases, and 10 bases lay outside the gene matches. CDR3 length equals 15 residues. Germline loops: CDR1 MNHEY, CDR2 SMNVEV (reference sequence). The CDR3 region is CASYRLAGAYDEQYF. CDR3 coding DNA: TGTGCCAGCTATAGACTAGCGGGAGCTTACGACGAGCAGTACTTC.

The DNA of the CDR3 is TGTGCCAGCAGCCTCTATAGAGGGCCGGGCGCAGATACGCAGTATTTT. As protein: CASSLYRGPGADTQYF. The chain couples TRBV3-1 (or the pseudogene TRBV3-2) to TRBJ2-3, with D possibly matching TRBD2 (5 bases). The CDR3 has 16 amino acids. The ends were cut back, 4 bases at V and 4 bases at J, with 18 bases in the middle. Germline V gives CDR1 LGHDT, CDR2 YNNKEL (reference sequence).

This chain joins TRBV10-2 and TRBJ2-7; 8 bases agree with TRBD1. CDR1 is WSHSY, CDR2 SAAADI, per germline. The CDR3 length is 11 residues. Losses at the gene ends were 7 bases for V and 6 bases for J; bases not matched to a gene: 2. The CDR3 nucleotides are TGCGCCAGCACCCAGGGGGCCGAGCAGTACTTC. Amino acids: CASTQGAEQYF.

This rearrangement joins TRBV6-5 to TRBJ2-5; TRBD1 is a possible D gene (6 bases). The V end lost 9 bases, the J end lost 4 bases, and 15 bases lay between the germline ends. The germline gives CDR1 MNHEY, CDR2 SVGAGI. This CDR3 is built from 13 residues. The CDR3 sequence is CASHRVAIETQYF. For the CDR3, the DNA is TGTGCCAGTCACAGGGTGGCCATAGAGACCCAGTACTTC.